This entry concerns a single T cell receptor (beta chain). The antigen is undetermined. The data are from a study of a mutant IDH1 vaccine in newly diagnosed glioma. Study summary: Before enrollment, the patients had been treated with radiotherapy alone, temozolomide alone, or both together. Most of them had received both. Findings and limits, study-wide: A vaccine-induced immune response developed in roughly 95% of the patients.

Libraries were prepared by immunoSEQ multiplex PCR; TCRdb keeps only in-frame clonotypes and omits some of them. The table shows 68,000 or so clones, with around 74% occurring only once. Per germline, CDR1 SGDLS and CDR2 YYNGEE. Trimming left V 3 bases short and J 11 bases short, with 15 bases between. The CDR3 consists of 12 residues. Time point here: baseline, week 1 (first vaccination visit). Noted treatment: pre-vaccination baseline after standard-of-care therapy. Donors had new WHO grade 3 or 4 IDH1-mutant, ATRX-lost astrocytomas. Material: PBMCs, obtained from a glioma patient treated with radiotherapy, temozolomide or both. The receptor was isolated from a middle-aged man with glioma. The chain uses TRBV9 and TRBJ2-7; D is perhaps TRBD1 or TRBD2 (5 bases each). This CDR3 is CASSEGLGEKYF. The CDR3 nucleotides are TGTGCCAGCAGCGAGGGGCTTGGGGAGAAGTACTTC.